The clone carrying this TCR beta chain was recorded once. The sample comes from a study of cytomegalovirus exposure and HLA in healthy donors. Vbeta (60) and Jbeta (13) primers were used in the PCR. Here immunoSEQ multiplex PCR was the method, and the copy in TCRdb shows in-frame clones only, minus some. The data hold fewer than 250,000 clones, with approximately 68% observed a single time. CDR1 is SGHVS and CDR2 is FQNEAQ in the germline V gene. Trimming removed 3 bases from V and 1 base from J, with 10 bases in between. The CDR3 is made up of 14 amino acids. The TCR originated in a woman aged 30 to 39 in good health and CMV-seronegative. Sample: PBMCs. The rearrangement uses TRBV7-8 and TRBJ2-7; maybe TRBD1 (5 bases). The DNA for the CDR3 is TGTGCCAGCAGCTTGTCAGGGCAATCCTACGAGCAGTACTTC. It is translated as CASSLSGQSYEQYF.